Detailed here is one T cell receptor (beta chain). No much larger clone exists at a distance of one base, and base qualities are not known. Libraries were built with the immunoSEQ multiplex PCR assay. For most patients, genomic DNA was isolated with the Qiagen DNeasy Blood and Tissue Kit and shipped frozen to Adaptive Biotechnologies for TCR sequencing. Adaptive Biotechnologies carried out high-throughput TCR-beta CDR3 sequencing of genomic DNA for most patients. Per the authors' processing: Adaptive's ImmunoSEQ software supplied the TCR sequencing data for 15 to 20 patients, while MiXCR and VDJtools were used to process a few other patients. CD4 versus CD8 sorting errors were corrected by removing sequences found in both subsets at a frequency ratio below 5:1. CDR3 nucleotide sequences shared by donor and recipient were removed because the origin of these sequences could not be assigned. Alloreactive clones required at least 2-fold expansion over unstimulated cells and minimum CFSE-low frequency of 0.002% (template counts) or 0.001% (read counts). Clones were considered mappable if detected in sequenced pre-transplant spleen, lymph node, or MLR CFSE-low populations of the donor or recipient. Cumulative frequency of alloreactive clones was calculated as a percentage of all sequences weighted by copy number. The table was pulled from immuneACCESS by TCRdb, which kept in-frame rearrangements only. Such tables lose some clones; where checked, under half of the loss comes from unresolved V genes, and the rest has no known cause. D and trimming come from the DNA, and the V and J calls and clone size come from that table. The sample table shows 9,000 to 13,000 clones, and about 33% are seen once. Under 2% of the sample is held by the ten biggest clonotypes.

The data were obtained in a study of graft-versus-host responses after intestinal transplantation (dated by TCRdb to about 2021). Notes on the research overall: The transplants that recipients got were multivisceral, liver-intestinal, or isolated intestinal. Every recipient was given anti-thymocyte globulin induction, followed by roughly 3 years of maintenance tacrolimus and steroids. Graft-versus-host and host-versus-graft alloreactive T cell clones were tracked in the graft, circulation and bone marrow after intestinal transplantation using bulk TCR-beta CDR3 sequencing. To identify alloreactive clones, pre-transplant mixed lymphocyte reaction products were sequenced and compared with unstimulated pre-transplant donor and recipient T cells. Of the 20 to 25 intestinal transplant recipients enrolled in the cohort, one of whom was a retransplant, a few patients without pretransplant specimens were excluded. Donor T cell macrochimerism was defined as a peak of at least 4% donor T cells among recipient peripheral blood mononuclear cells. Instead of going to the commercial service, samples from a few later patients were sequenced in-house on an Illumina MiSeq and processed with MiXCR. Findings and caveats that apply to the study as a whole: Conclusions were limited by the relatively low number and heterogeneity of intestinal transplant patients. Peak levels of circulating GvH clones were associated with declines in HvG clones early after transplant. GvH clones turned up in recipient bone marrow, with some appearing earlier in ileal mucosa or blood, a pattern consistent with an intestinal mucosal origin. In the allografts of patients with donor T cell macrochimerism, GvH to HvG T cell clonal ratios were high.

Taken from the germline V gene, the CDR1 and CDR2 loops are MDHEN and SYDVKM. V trim: 5 bases; J trim: 7 bases; unmatched bases: 9. The CDR3 holds 16 amino acids from the cysteine to the phenylalanine. Left in the record is the CDR3 DNA by itself, 48 bases read in frame from the first base. This sample's time point label indicates: cells obtained before transplantation from donor or recipient. In mixed lymphocyte reactions, 200,000 CFSE-labeled pre-transplant responders were plated with 200,000 irradiated violet-dye-labeled stimulators and cultured for less than seven days. Proliferating CD3+CD4+CFSE-low and CD3+CD8+CFSE-low responder cells were FACS-sorted on a BD Influx sorter after the mixed lymphocyte reaction.

The sequenced sample was alloreactive CD4+ T cells from a mixed lymphocyte reaction culture, obtained before transplantation. Reading the label with the study, this specimen's cell subset or site is: CFSE-low proliferating T cells sorted from approximately 6-day pre-transplant mixed lymphocyte reaction (GvH or HvG direction). This sequence was found in a human patient who was an organ donor for intestinal transplantation. Rearrangement joined TRBV28 to TRBJ2-3, with TRBD2 identical over 13 junction bases. The CDR3 protein: CASSPHTSGGGNTQYF. The sequenced DNA is TGTGCCAGCAGTCCACACACTAGCGGGGGGGGAAATACGCAGTATTTT.